Listed below are T cell receptor beta chains from one sample, sequenced in a study of blood T cells in healthy people across ages. MiXCR was run by TCRdb on the 5' RACE reads, yielding one entry per CDR3 protein. The table records roughly 800,000 distinct CDR3 sequences, about three fifths of them present only once. What was sequenced was blood. The receptors originated from a man aged 30 to 45 in good health. CDR3s include the opening cysteine and the closing phenylalanine or tryptophan. D genes are given only for firm matches. Rows may omit the clone size; those that give it use once, few, many or a size class.

j_gene,v_gene,d_gene,abundance,CDR3aa,CDR3nt
TRBJ1-4,TRBV9,TRBD1,.,CASSRSVTGATEKLFF,TGTGCCAGCAGCCGATCCGTGACAGGGGCGACAGAAAAACTGTTTTTT
TRBJ2-5,TRBV20-1,.,.,CSARIWEKETQYF,TGCAGTGCTAGAATCTGGGAGAAAGAGACCCAGTACTTC
TRBJ2-3,TRBV10-3,.,few,CAIANTLTDTQYF,TGTGCCATCGCCAACACCCTCACAGATACGCAGTATTTT
TRBJ1-1,TRBV13,TRBD1,.,CASSQGTDTEAFF,TGTGCCAGCAGCCAAGGGACAGACACTGAAGCTTTCTTT
TRBJ2-7,TRBV18,TRBD1,.,CASSPGQGREYEQYF,TGTGCCAGCTCACCTGGACAGGGGCGGGAGTACGAGCAGTACTTC
TRBJ1-6,TRBV12-3/TRBV12-4,.,.,CASRSGAEFGPLHF,TGTGCCAGCAGATCCGGGGCAGAATTCGGACCCCTCCACTTT
TRBJ1-2,TRBV7-2,.,.,CAGSPTGVPYGYTF,TGTGCCGGCAGCCCTACAGGTGTTCCCTATGGCTACACCTTC
TRBJ1-5,TRBV7-2,.,.,CASAYPGVNQPQHF,TGTGCCAGCGCGTATCCAGGGGTGAATCAGCCCCAGCATTTT
TRBJ2-7,TRBV7-9,TRBD2,few,CASSLDLGLAAEQYF,TGTGCCAGCAGCTTAGATTTGGGACTAGCAGCCGAGCAGTACTTC
TRBJ1-1,TRBV4-3,.,few,CASSREGVGSSVAFF,TGCGCCAGCAGCCGCGAGGGTGTGGGTTCATCGGTAGCTTTCTTT
TRBJ1-5,TRBV6-1,.,.,CASRENHPQHF,TGTGCCAGTCGGGAGAATCACCCCCAGCATTTT
TRBJ1-2,TRBV30,.,.,CAWVLDTDYGYTF,TGTGCCTGGGTACTAGACACCGACTATGGCTACACCTTC
TRBJ2-7,TRBV7-2,.,few,CASSLGVTSYEQYF,TGTGCCAGCAGCTTGGGGGTGACCTCCTACGAGCAGTACTTC
TRBJ1-1,TRBV29-1,.,.,CSAVGFLGMVTEAFF,TGCAGCGCCGTGGGGTTCCTGGGAATGGTCACTGAAGCTTTCTTT
TRBJ2-5,TRBV20-1,.,few,CSARGNGRRRTGETQYF,TGCAGTGCTAGAGGCAATGGTAGGCGGCGGACTGGAGAGACCCAGTACTTC
TRBJ2-1,TRBV6-2/TRBV6-3,.,few,CASSYGGTTYNEQFF,TGTGCCAGCAGTTACGGGGGGACGACTTACAATGAGCAGTTCTTC
TRBJ2-3,TRBV29-1,.,few,CSTSYTDTQYF,TGCAGCACCTCCTATACAGATACGCAGTATTTT
TRBJ2-5,TRBV25-1,.,.,CASSEGTGIETQYF,TGTGCCAGCAGTGAGGGTACAGGGATAGAGACCCAGTACTTC
TRBJ2-5,TRBV7-2,TRBD1,.,CASGLDRKETQYF,TGTGCCAGCGGACTGGACAGGAAGGAGACCCAGTACTTC
TRBJ2-1,TRBV4-3,.,.,CASSQGGKGNNEQFF,TGCGCCAGCAGCCAGGGCGGGAAGGGAAACAATGAGCAGTTCTTC
TRBJ2-5,TRBV4-1,.,few,CASSPQILQETQYF,TGCGCCAGCAGCCCGCAAATCCTACAAGAGACCCAGTACTTC
TRBJ2-1,TRBV10-3,TRBD2,.,CAISEFLAVTTYNEQFF,TGTGCCATCAGTGAATTCCTAGCGGTAACTACCTACAATGAGCAGTTCTTC